The T cell receptor (beta chain) described here comes from a study of siplizumab effects on memory and regulatory T cells. The germline V gene encodes CDR1 SGHTA and CDR2 FQGTGA. This CDR3 has 13 amino acids. V lost 4 bases to trimming and J lost 4 bases, with 11 bases between them. Only in-frame clones appear in the TCRdb table, and some are missing; sequencing was by immunoSEQ multiplex PCR. This table holds around 110,000 clones, 94% found once. This sequence was found in a human donor in good health. The sequenced material came from non-Treg CD4+ T cells sorted from blood. The V and J genes are TRBV7-3 and TRBJ2-7, with D possibly called TRBD1 or TRBD2 (7 bases each). CDR3 amino acids: CASSSQGGYEQYF. Here the CDR3 DNA reads TGTGCCAGCAGCTCTCAGGGGGGGTACGAGCAGTACTTC.